The rows below give T cell receptor beta chains drawn from one sample of a study of CD8 T cells in ankylosing spondylitis. TCRdb reprocessed the 5' RACE reads with MiXCR, giving one entry per CDR3 protein. Of roughly 230,000 distinct CDR3 sequences in the sample, 7.5% to 9.5% were seen once. The sequenced material came from blood, either unsorted or a sorted T cell fraction (not recorded which). These receptors were obtained from a female donor with ankylosing spondylitis or in good health (not recorded which). Each CDR3 is given with its conserved first and last residue. The order of the fields is J gene, V gene, CDR3 protein.

>TRBJ2-7|TRBV6-5
CASSYYGHNYEQYF
>TRBJ2-5|TRBV18
CASSREEDVETQYF
>TRBJ2-7|TRBV27
CASSLWDGYYEQYF
>TRBJ1-1|TRBV4-3
CASSQDSAGGFEAFF
>TRBJ2-2|TRBV11-2
CASSLNTHTGELFF
>TRBJ2-7|TRBV6-2/TRBV6-3
CASSSIDLPSYEQYF
>TRBJ1-1|TRBV4-3
CASSQEGGTEAFF
>TRBJ2-5|TRBV7-2
CASSKGLARETQYF
>TRBJ2-3|TRBV5-1
CASRPGTSAGGTQYF
>TRBJ1-1|TRBV6-1
CATKTGARPDDF
>TRBJ2-1|TRBV27
CASSPPTRVNEQFF
>TRBJ1-5|TRBV7-2
CASSTSRGYNQPQHF